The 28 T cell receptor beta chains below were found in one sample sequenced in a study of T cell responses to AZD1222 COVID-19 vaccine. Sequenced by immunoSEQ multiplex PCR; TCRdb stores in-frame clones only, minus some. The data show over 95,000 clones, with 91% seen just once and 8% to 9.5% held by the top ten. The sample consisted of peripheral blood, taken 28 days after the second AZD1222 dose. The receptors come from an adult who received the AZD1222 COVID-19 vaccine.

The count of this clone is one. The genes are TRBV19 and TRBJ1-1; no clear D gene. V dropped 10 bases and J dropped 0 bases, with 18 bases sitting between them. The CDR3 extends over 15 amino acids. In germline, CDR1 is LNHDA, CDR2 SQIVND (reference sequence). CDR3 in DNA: TGTGCCACCCGCGGGCAGCGAGTTATGAACACTGAAGCTTTCTTT. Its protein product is CATRGQRVMNTEAFF.

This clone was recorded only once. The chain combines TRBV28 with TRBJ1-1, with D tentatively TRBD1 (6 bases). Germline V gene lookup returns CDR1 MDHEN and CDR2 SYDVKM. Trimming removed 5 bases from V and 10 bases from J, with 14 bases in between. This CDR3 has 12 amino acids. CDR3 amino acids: CASSARQEGAFF. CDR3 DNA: TGTGCCAGCAGTGCCCGACAGGAGGGAGCTTTCTTT.

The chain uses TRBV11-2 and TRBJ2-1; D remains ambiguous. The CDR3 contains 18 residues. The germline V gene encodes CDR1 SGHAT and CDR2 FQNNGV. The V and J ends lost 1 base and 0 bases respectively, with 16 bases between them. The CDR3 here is CASSLGTGRESSYNEQFF. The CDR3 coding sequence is TGTGCCAGCAGCTTAGGAACTGGAAGGGAAAGCTCCTACAATGAGCAGTTCTTC.

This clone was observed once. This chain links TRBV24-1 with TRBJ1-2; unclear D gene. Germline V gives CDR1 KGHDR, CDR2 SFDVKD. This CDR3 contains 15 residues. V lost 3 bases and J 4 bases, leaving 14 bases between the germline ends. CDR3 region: CATSDAPRGIYGYTF. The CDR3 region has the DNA TGTGCCACCAGTGATGCCCCTCGGGGTATCTATGGCTACACCTTC.

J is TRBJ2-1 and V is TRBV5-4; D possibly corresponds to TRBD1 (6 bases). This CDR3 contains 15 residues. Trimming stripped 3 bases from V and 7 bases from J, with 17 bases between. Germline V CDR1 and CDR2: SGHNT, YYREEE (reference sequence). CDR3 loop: CASSSGHLQGNEQFF. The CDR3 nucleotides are TGTGCCAGCAGCTCGGGACACCTTCAGGGGAATGAGCAGTTCTTC.

The CDR3 DNA reads as TGTGCCAGCAGCCCGTCGAGGGTCGGGGAGCAGTACTTC. It translates to CASSPSRVGEQYF. The V call is TRBV7-2, the J call TRBJ2-7, with D possibly TRBD2 on 5 matching bases. V was cut by 5 bases and J by 7 bases, with 15 bases left in between. Germline CDR1 reads SGHTA; CDR2 reads FQGNSA. The CDR3 is 13 amino acids. Full variable domain (rest looked up from reference TRBV7-2 and TRBJ2-7): GAGVSQSPSNKVTEKGKDVELRCDPISGHTALYWYRQSLGQGLEFLIYFQGNSAPDKSGLPSDRFSAERTGGSVSTLTIQRTQQEDSAVYLCASSPSRVGEQYFGPGTRLTVT.

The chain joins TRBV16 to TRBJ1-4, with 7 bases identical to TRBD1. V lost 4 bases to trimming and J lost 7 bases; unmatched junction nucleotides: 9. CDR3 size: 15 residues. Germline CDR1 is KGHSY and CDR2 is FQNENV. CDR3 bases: TGTGCCAGCAGCCCTGAAGCAGGGGGATCTGAAAAACTGTTTTTT. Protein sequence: CASSPEAGGSEKLFF.

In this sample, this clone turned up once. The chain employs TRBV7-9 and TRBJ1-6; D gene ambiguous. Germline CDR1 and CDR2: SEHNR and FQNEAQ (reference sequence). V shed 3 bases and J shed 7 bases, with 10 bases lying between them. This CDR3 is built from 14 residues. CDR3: CASSFSTENSPLHF. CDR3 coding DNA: TGTGCCAGCAGCTTCTCAACGGAGAATTCACCCCTCCACTTT.

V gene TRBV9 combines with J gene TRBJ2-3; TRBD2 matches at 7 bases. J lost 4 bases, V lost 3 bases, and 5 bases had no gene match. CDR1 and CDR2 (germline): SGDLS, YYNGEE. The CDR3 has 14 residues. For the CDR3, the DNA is TGTGCCAGCAGCGGCCGACTAGCCGCAGATACGCAGTATTTT. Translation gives CASSGRLAADTQYF.

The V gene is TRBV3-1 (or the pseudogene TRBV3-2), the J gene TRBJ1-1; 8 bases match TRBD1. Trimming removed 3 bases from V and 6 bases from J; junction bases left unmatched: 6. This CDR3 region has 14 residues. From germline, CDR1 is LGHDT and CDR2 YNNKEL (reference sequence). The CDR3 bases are TGTGCCAGCAGCCAGGTGACAGGGGCCGCTGAAGCTTTCTTT. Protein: CASSQVTGAAEAFF.

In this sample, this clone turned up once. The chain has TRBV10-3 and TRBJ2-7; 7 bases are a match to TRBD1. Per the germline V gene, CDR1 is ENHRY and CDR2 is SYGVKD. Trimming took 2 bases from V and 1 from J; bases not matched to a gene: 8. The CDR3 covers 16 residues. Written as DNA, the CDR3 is TGTGCCATCAGTGAGGCCCCCGACAGGGTATCCTACGAGCAGTACTTC. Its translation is CAISEAPDRVSYEQYF.

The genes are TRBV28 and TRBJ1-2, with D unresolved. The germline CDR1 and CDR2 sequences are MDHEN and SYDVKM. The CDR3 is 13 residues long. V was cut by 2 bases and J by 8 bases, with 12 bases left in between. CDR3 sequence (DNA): TGTGCCAGCAGTTTAAACCGCCTCGAGGGCTACACCTTC. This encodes CASSLNRLEGYTF.

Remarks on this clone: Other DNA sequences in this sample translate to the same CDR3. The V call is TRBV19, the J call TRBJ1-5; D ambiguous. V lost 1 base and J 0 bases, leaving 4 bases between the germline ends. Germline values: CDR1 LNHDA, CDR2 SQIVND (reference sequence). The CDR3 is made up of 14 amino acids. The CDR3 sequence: CASSIASSNQPQHF. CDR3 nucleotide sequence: TGTGCCAGTAGTATAGCCTCTAGCAATCAGCCCCAGCATTTT.

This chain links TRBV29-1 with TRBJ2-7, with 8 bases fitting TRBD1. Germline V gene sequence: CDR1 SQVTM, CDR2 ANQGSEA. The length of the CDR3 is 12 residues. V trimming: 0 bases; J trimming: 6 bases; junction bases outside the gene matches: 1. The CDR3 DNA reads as TGCAGCGTTGAAGAGACAGGGGCCGAGCAGTACTTC. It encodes CSVEETGAEQYF.

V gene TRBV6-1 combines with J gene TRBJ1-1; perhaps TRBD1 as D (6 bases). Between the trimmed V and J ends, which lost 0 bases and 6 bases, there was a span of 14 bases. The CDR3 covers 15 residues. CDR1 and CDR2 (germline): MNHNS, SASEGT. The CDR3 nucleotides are TGTGCCAGCAGTGAAGCTAACGAGGGGGGAGCTGAAGCTTTCTTT. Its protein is CASSEANEGGAEAFF.

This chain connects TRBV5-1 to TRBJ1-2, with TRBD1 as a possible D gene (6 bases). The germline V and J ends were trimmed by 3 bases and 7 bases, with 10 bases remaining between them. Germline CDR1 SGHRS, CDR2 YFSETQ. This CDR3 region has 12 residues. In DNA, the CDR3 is TGCGCCAGCAGCTGGGACACGGCTGGCTACACCTTC. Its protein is CASSWDTAGYTF.

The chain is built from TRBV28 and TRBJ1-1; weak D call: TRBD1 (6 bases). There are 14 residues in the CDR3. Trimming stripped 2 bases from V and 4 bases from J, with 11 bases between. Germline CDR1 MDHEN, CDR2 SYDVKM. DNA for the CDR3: TGTGCCAGCAGTTTAACAGGGTTTCGCACTGAAGCTTTCTTT. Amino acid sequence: CASSLTGFRTEAFF.

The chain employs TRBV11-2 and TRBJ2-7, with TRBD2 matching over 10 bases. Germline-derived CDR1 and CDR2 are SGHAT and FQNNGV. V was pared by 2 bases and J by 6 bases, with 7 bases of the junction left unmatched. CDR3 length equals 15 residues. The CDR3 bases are TGTGCCAGCAGCTTATCAGCGGGAGGGGAACTCGAGCAGTACTTC. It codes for CASSLSAGGELEQYF.

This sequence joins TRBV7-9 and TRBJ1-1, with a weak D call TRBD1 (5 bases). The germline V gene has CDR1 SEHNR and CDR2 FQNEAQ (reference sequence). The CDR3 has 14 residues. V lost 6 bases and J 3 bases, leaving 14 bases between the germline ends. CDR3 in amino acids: CASRPGADHTEAFF. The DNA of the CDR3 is TGTGCCAGCAGGCCCGGGGCGGACCACACTGAAGCTTTCTTT.

CDR3 coding DNA: TGTGCCAGCAGCCCCGTGGCCGGGTGGGCGGGAGTGGCCAATGAGCAGTTCTTC. Protein: CASSPVAGWAGVANEQFF. The gene calls are TRBV4-2 and TRBJ2-1; 7 positions match TRBD2. J gave up 6 bases and V 4 bases, and 18 bases lay outside the gene matches. The CDR3 covers 18 residues. Germline V lookup: CDR1 LGHNA, CDR2 YNFKEQ.

The CDR3 DNA reads TGTGCCAGTAGTATAACGGACAGGGAGCCACCCTTTAATGAAAAACTGTTTTTT. Translating it yields CASSITDREPPFNEKLFF. The chain uses TRBV19 and TRBJ1-4, with 8 nucleotides matching TRBD1. CDR3 length equals 18 residues. The ends lost 2 bases at V and 4 bases at J; junction bases unmatched: 12. Germline values: CDR1 LNHDA, CDR2 SQIVND (reference sequence).

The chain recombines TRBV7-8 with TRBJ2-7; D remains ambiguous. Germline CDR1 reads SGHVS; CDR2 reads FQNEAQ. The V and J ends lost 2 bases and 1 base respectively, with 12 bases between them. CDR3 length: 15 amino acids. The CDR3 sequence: CASSLSGFPSYEQYF. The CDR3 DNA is TGTGCCAGCAGCTTATCTGGCTTCCCTTCCTACGAGCAGTACTTC.

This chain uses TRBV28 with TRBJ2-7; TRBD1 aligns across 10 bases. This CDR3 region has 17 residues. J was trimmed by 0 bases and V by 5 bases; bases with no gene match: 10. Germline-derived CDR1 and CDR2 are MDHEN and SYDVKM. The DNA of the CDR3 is TGTGCCAGCAGTCCGCCAAGGACAGGGGGTCGCTCCTACGAGCAGTACTTC. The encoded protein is CASSPPRTGGRSYEQYF.

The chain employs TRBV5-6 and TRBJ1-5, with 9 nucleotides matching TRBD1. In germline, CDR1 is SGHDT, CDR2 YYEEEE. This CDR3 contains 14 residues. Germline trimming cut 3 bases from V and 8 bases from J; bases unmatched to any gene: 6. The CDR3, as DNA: TGTGCCAGCAGCTCGTCCCGGGACAGGGAGCCCCAGCATTTT. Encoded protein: CASSSSRDREPQHF.

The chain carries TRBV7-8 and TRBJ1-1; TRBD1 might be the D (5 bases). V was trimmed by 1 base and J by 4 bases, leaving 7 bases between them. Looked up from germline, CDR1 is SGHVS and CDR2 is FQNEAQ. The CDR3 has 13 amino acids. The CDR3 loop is CASSLGGSTEAFF. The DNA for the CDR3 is TGTGCCAGCAGCTTAGGGGGGAGCACTGAAGCTTTCTTT.

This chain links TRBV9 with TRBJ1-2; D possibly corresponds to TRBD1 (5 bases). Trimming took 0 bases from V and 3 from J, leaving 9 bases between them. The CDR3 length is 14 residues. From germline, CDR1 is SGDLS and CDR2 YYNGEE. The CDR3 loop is CASSVGVQDYGYTF. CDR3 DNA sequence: TGTGCCAGCAGCGTAGGGGTACAGGACTATGGCTACACCTTC.

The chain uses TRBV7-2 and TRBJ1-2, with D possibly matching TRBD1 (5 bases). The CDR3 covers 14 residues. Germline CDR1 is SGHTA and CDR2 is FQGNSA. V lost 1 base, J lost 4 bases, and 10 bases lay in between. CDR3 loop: CASSLDQGPYGYTF. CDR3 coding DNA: TGTGCCAGCAGCTTAGATCAGGGACCCTATGGCTACACCTTC.

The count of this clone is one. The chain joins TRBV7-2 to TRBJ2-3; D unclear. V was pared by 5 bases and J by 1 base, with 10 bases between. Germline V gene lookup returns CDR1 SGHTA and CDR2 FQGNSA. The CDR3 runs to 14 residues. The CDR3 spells CASSRTGRTDTQYF. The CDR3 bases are TGTGCCAGCAGCCGGACGGGTCGCACAGATACGCAGTATTTT.